Following are 24 T cell receptor beta chains from one sample sequenced in a study of shared clonotypes between healthy human individuals. Sequencing used immunoSEQ multiplex PCR; TCRdb keeps in-frame clones, though not all of them. The sample lists hundreds of thousands of clones; 70% to 80% were seen once. The sample consisted of PBMCs. All receptors come from a woman between 40 and 50 years old in good health. Some clones in this sample may be carry-over from other donors' samples.

The chain recombines TRBV6-4 with TRBJ2-2; 10 bases match TRBD1. The CDR3 consists of 16 residues. CDR1 is MRHNA and CDR2 is SNTAGT in the germline V gene. V shed 5 bases and J 4 bases; nucleotides not matched to a gene: 7. CDR3 sequence: CASSLGTGETTGELFF. The CDR3 DNA follows: TGTGCCAGCAGTCTCGGGACAGGGGAGACCACCGGGGAGCTGTTTTTT.

The J gene is TRBJ2-1, the V gene TRBV10-3, with unresolved D. The CDR3 length is 15 residues. The V end was cut by 3 bases, the J end by 5 bases, with 14 bases between. From germline, CDR1 is ENHRY and CDR2 SYGVKD. CDR3 DNA: TGTGCCATCAGTGACCCCACTAAGGTCCACAATGAGCAGTTCTTC. The encoded protein is CAISDPTKVHNEQFF.

CDR3 sequence (DNA): TGCGCCAGCAGCTGGTCGACGGTCAACACTGAAGCTTTCTTT. Its protein is CASSWSTVNTEAFF. This chain links TRBV5-1 with TRBJ1-1, with D unresolved. Germline CDR1 reads SGHRS; CDR2 reads YFSETQ. V was shortened by 3 bases and J by 2 bases, with 11 bases between the two germline ends. This CDR3 contains 14 residues.

The V call is TRBV27, the J call TRBJ2-7; 7 bases are shared with TRBD2. The CDR3 contains 14 residues. Germline CDR1 is MNHEY and CDR2 is SMNVEV (reference sequence). V shed 1 base and J 5 bases; nucleotides not matched to a gene: 5. CDR3: CASSLWEGLNEQYF. Written as DNA, the CDR3 is TGTGCCAGCAGTTTATGGGAGGGCCTCAACGAGCAGTACTTC.

The chain employs TRBV11-2 and TRBJ2-5; D assignment may be TRBD1 or TRBD2 (6 bases each). The CDR3 extends over 15 amino acids. The germline V gene has CDR1 SGHAT and CDR2 FQNNGV. V lost 7 bases and J 1 base, leaving 16 bases between the germline ends. The CDR3 coding sequence is TGTGCCAGCACCCCCGAGGGGGGCAGCCAAGAGACCCAGTACTTC. It specifies CASTPEGGSQETQYF.

V and J are TRBV4-3 and TRBJ2-7; 10 nucleotides agree with TRBD2. This CDR3 region has 16 residues. In germline, CDR1 is LGHNA, CDR2 YSLEER. Trimming took 2 bases from V and 3 from J; bases not matched to a gene: 7. CDR3 nucleotides: TGCGCCAGCAGCCAAAGACGTACTAGCGGGGTCTACGAGCAGTACTTC. It specifies CASSQRRTSGVYEQYF.

The CDR3 sequence is CASRFPGGTGHNGYTF. DNA of the CDR3: TGTGCCAGCAGGTTTCCCGGTGGGACAGGGCATAATGGCTACACCTTC. The chain uses TRBV7-3 and TRBJ1-2, with 9 bases identical to TRBD1. Unmatched junction bases numbered 14, after V lost 6 bases and J lost 6 bases. From germline, CDR1 is SGHTA and CDR2 FQGTGA. CDR3 length: 16 residues.

The chain employs TRBV4-2 and TRBJ2-1, with 11 bases identical to TRBD2. The CDR3 totals 16 residues. With V trimmed by 0 bases and J by 3 bases, 1 base remained unmatched. CDR1 and CDR2 (germline): LGHNA, YNFKEQ. The CDR3 loop reads CASSQEGTSGYNEQFF. In DNA, the CDR3 is TGTGCCAGCAGCCAAGAGGGGACTAGCGGCTACAATGAGCAGTTCTTC.

The genes are TRBV6-5 and TRBJ1-4; D not resolved. This CDR3 comprises 15 residues. V lost 8 bases, J lost 4 bases, and 17 bases lay in between. The germline gives CDR1 MNHEY, CDR2 SVGAGI. CDR3 coding DNA: TGTGCCAGCTCCCTGCTGGGATTCAGTAATGAAAAACTGTTTTTT. This codes for CASSLLGFSNEKLFF.

The chain carries TRBV6-4 and TRBJ2-1; tentative D call: TRBD2 (6 bases). V was trimmed by 3 bases and J by 8 bases, leaving 17 bases between them. The CDR3 contains 15 residues. Germline assignment: CDR1 MRHNA and CDR2 SNTAGT. The chain's CDR3 is CASSDTTARGDEQFF. CDR3 nucleotides: TGTGCCAGCAGTGATACTACGGCCCGCGGGGATGAGCAGTTCTTC.

The chain joins TRBV7-9 to TRBJ2-7, with 7 nucleotides matching TRBD1. Germline CDR1 reads SEHNR; CDR2 reads FQNEAQ (reference sequence). The CDR3 length is 15 residues. V gave up 6 bases and J gave up 0 bases; unmatched junction bases: 8. The CDR3 region is CASSPRGTASYEQYF. CDR3 DNA sequence: TGTGCCAGCAGTCCCCGAGGGACAGCCTCCTACGAGCAGTACTTC.

This chain links TRBV19 with TRBJ2-7, with 11 nucleotides matching TRBD2. From germline, CDR1 is LNHDA and CDR2 SQIVND (reference sequence). CDR3 size: 17 residues. V lost 3 bases, J lost 3 bases, and 10 bases stayed unmatched. The DNA of the CDR3 is TGTGCCAGTAGTATTGATACGGCAGGGACTAGCGGCTACGAGCAGTACTTC. This sequence encodes CASSIDTAGTSGYEQYF.

V is TRBV7-9 and J is TRBJ2-3; D tentatively reads TRBD1 or TRBD2 (6 bases each). The CDR3 length is 16 residues. Germline V gives CDR1 SEHNR, CDR2 FQNEAQ (reference sequence). Deletions cut 5 bases from V and 3 bases from J, with 18 bases between. The CDR3 nucleotides read TGTGCCAGCAGCACAGTGAGGGGGGTGGATACAGATACGCAGTATTTT. Its translation is CASSTVRGVDTDTQYF.

The chain employs TRBV15 and TRBJ2-1; D remains ambiguous. CDR3 length equals 14 residues. V was clipped by 0 bases and J by 8 bases, with 11 bases between them. CDR1 is LNHNV and CDR2 is YYDKDF in the germline V gene (reference sequence). The CDR3 is CATSRDRQTDEQFF. CDR3 sequence (DNA): TGTGCCACCAGCAGAGATCGACAAACGGATGAGCAGTTCTTC.

The genes are TRBV15 and TRBJ2-7; 8 bases match TRBD2. The junction had 7 bases not matched to a gene; V was cut back by 1 base and J by 5 bases. The CDR3 totals 15 residues. Germline CDR1 is LNHNV and CDR2 is YYDKDF (reference sequence). The DNA for the CDR3 is TGTGCCACCAGCAGAGCAGCGGGAGATAGCGACGAGCAGTACTTC. Its translation is CATSRAAGDSDEQYF.

The chain couples TRBV4-2 to TRBJ2-7, with TRBD2 identical over 7 bases. Germline trimming cut 4 bases from V and 2 bases from J; bases unmatched to any gene: 8. This CDR3 has 15 amino acids. From germline, CDR1 is LGHNA and CDR2 YNFKEQ. CDR3 in DNA: TGTGCCAGCAGCCCAACCAGCGGGACCGCCTACGAGCAGTACTTC. As protein: CASSPTSGTAYEQYF.

This clone has only one observation. V gene TRBV30 combines with J gene TRBJ2-7, with TRBD2 as a possible D gene (6 bases). V shed 3 bases and J shed 3 bases, with 12 bases lying between them. The CDR3 consists of 13 residues. CDR1 and CDR2 from the germline V gene are GTSNPN and SVGIG (reference sequence). The CDR3 protein is CAWSPAGYYEQYF. The CDR3 region has the DNA TGTGCCTGGAGCCCCGCGGGATACTACGAGCAGTACTTC.

V is TRBV27 and J is TRBJ2-5; D is possibly TRBD1 (6 bases). In germline, CDR1 is MNHEY, CDR2 SMNVEV (reference sequence). Trimming removed 3 bases at V and 2 bases at J, with 19 bases between. CDR3 size: 17 residues. The CDR3 reads CASSLRYRARGQETQYF. The CDR3, as DNA: TGTGCCAGCAGTTTGAGATACAGGGCCCGGGGACAAGAGACCCAGTACTTC.

V and J are TRBV29-1 and TRBJ1-1; weak D call: TRBD1 (6 bases). Trimming took 5 bases from V and 5 from J, leaving 21 bases between them. The CDR3 is 15 residues long. Germline CDR1 SQVTM, CDR2 ANQGSEA. CDR3 coding DNA: TGCAGCGTTTCTCTACCGGGGGCGCTGGGGACTGAAGCTTTCTTT. As protein: CSVSLPGALGTEAFF. The full variable domain, with the rest looked up from reference TRBV29-1 and TRBJ1-1, is SAVISQKPSRDICQRGTSLTIQCQVDSQVTMMFWYRQQPGQSLTLIATANQGSEATYESGFVIDKFPISRPNLTFSTLTVSNMSPEDSSIYLCSVSLPGALGTEAFFGQGTRLTVV.

This clone was found once. The J gene is TRBJ2-5, the V gene TRBV27, with D possibly matching TRBD1 (5 bases). V dropped 4 bases and J dropped 5 bases, with 17 bases sitting between them. The germline CDR1 and CDR2 sequences are MNHEY and SMNVEV (reference sequence). The CDR3 totals 15 residues. Written as DNA, the CDR3 is TGTGCCAGCAGTTCGACCCGGACACGGCTGGAGACCCAGTACTTC. Protein sequence: CASSSTRTRLETQYF.

This chain links TRBV5-1 with TRBJ2-5; D possibly corresponds to TRBD1 (9 bases). The CDR3 is 18 residues long. V lost 7 bases and J 6 bases, leaving 31 bases between the germline ends. The V gene's germline CDR1 is SGHRS and CDR2 YFSETQ. The CDR3 coding sequence is TGCGCCAGCCATGGGGGACAGGGCCTAAGCGGGAGTATAAAGACCCAGTACTTC. Protein: CASHGGQGLSGSIKTQYF.

The gene calls are TRBV6-1 and TRBJ2-3, with unresolved D. CDR1 and CDR2 (germline): MNHNS, SASEGT. The V end was cut by 5 bases, the J end by 2 bases, with 8 bases between. There are 13 residues in the CDR3. CDR3 DNA: TGTGCCAGCAGTCAGAGATACACAGATACGCAGTATTTT. Its protein is CASSQRYTDTQYF.

J is TRBJ2-1 and V is TRBV27; the match to TRBD2 covers 8 bases. Trimming removed 1 base from V and 7 bases from J; junction bases left unmatched: 6. Germline loops: CDR1 MNHEY, CDR2 SMNVEV (reference sequence). This CDR3 spans 15 amino acids. The CDR3 DNA sequence: TGTGCCAGCAGTTTATATCGACTAGCGCGGAATGAGCAGTTCTTC. It is translated as CASSLYRLARNEQFF.

The chain couples TRBV7-3 to TRBJ2-2, with D unclear. The germline V gene has CDR1 SGHTA and CDR2 FQGTGA. V was pared by 3 bases and J by 0 bases, with 11 bases between. There are 16 residues in the CDR3. The chain's CDR3 is CASSFMGPPNTGELFF. In nucleotides, the CDR3 is TGTGCCAGCAGCTTTATGGGCCCCCCGAACACCGGGGAGCTGTTTTTT. The full variable domain, with the rest looked up from reference TRBV7-3 and TRBJ2-2, is GAGVSQTPSNKVTEKGKYVELRCDPISGHTALYWYRQSLGQGPEFLIYFQGTGAADDSGLPNDRFFAVRPEGSVSTLKIQRTERGDSAVYLCASSFMGPPNTGELFFGEGSRLTVL.